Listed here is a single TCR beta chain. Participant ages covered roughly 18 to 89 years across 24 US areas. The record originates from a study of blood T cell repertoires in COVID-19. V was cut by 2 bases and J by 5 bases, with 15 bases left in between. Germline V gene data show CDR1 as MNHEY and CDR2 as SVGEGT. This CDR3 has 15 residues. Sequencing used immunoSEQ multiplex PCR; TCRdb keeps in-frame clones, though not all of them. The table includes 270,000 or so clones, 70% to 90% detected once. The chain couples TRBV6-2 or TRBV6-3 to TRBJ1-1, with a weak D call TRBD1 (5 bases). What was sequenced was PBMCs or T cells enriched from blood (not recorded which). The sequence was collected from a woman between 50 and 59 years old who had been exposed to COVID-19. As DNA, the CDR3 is TGTGCCAGCAGTTACAGGCGCCAAAGGGGAACTGAAGCTTTCTTT. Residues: CASSYRRQRGTEAFF.